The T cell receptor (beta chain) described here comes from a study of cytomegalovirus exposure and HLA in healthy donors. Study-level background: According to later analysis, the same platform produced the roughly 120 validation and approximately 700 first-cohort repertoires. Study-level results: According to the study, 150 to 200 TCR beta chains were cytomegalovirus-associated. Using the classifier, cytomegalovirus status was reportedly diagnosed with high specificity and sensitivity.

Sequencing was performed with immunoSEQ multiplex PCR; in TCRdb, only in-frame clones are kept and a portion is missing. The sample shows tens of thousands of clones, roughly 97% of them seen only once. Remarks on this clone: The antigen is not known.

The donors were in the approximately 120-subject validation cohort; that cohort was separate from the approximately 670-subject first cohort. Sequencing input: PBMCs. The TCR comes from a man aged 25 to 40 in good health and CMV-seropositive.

The CDR3 DNA follows: TGTGCCAGCAGCTCCGGGACAGTCTACGAGCAGTACTTC. It yields the protein CASSSGTVYEQYF. This chain uses TRBV5-6 with TRBJ2-7; 7 bases align to TRBD1. Trimming removed 3 bases from V and 3 bases from J; junction bases left unmatched: 3. Germline V gene data show CDR1 as SGHDT and CDR2 as YYEEEE. The CDR3 is 13 residues long.